These T cell receptor beta chains were read from a single sample in a study of shared clonotypes between healthy human individuals. The table came from immunoSEQ multiplex PCR; TCRdb's copy has only in-frame clones and leaves some out. The sample carries fewer than 550,000 clones, roughly 79% recorded once. The sequenced material came from PBMCs. The receptors shown here come from a woman aged 40 to 50 in good health. Some clones in this sample may be carry-over from other donors' samples. Both conserved end residues are part of each CDR3. Fields, in order: J gene, V gene, D gene, CDR3 protein, CDR3 DNA. A D gene is named only where the DNA matches it firmly.

>TRBJ1-4|TRBV4-1|TRBD1
CASSQSRGGTGFKKLFF
TGCGCCAGCAGCCAATCGAGAGGTGGGACAGGGTTTAAAAAACTGTTTTTT
>TRBJ2-2|TRBV9|.
CASSPRHVTNTGELFF
TGTGCCAGCAGCCCCCGGCACGTAACGAACACCGGGGAGCTGTTTTTT
>TRBJ1-1|TRBV9|TRBD1
CASSPRQGDTEAFF
TGTGCCAGCAGCCCACGACAGGGGGACACTGAAGCTTTCTTT
>TRBJ2-1|TRBV11-3|TRBD1
CASSTRTGGDEQFF
TGTGCCAGCAGCACACGGACAGGGGGCGATGAGCAGTTCTTC
>TRBJ2-7|TRBV5-5|TRBD2
CASRELAGGRYEQYF
TGTGCCAGCAGGGAACTAGCGGGAGGTCGGTACGAGCAGTACTTC
>TRBJ2-7|TRBV11-3|TRBD1
CASSRYGTEGAQYF
TGTGCCAGCAGCCGGTACGGGACAGAGGGCGCGCAGTACTTC
>TRBJ1-1|TRBV6-6|.
CASSYVADRGAFF
TGTGCCAGCAGTTACGTGGCAGACCGGGGAGCTTTCTTT
>TRBJ2-1|TRBV7-9|.
CAPTGGGVCSYNEQFF
TGTGCCCCAACCGGGGGAGGTGTTTGTAGTTACAATGAGCAGTTCTTC
>TRBJ2-3|TRBV18|.
CASSPLATSTDTQYF
TGTGCCAGCTCACCACTAGCGACAAGCACAGATACGCAGTATTTT
>TRBJ2-2|TRBV28|.
CASSLGTFVLTGELFF
TGTGCCAGCAGTTTAGGCACTTTTGTCCTCACCGGGGAGCTGTTTTTT